The 17 T cell receptor beta chains in this list originate from one sample, sequenced in a study of monozygotic twins with inflammatory bowel disease. Reanalyzing the 5' RACE reads, TCRdb keeps one entry per CDR3 protein, without DNA. The listing contains roughly 160,000 distinct CDR3 sequences. Specimen: blood. These TCRs come from a human donor with ulcerative colitis or Crohn's disease, or a healthy co-twin of an affected twin (not recorded which).

V and J are TRBV7-2 and TRBJ2-2; as DNA is missing, the TRBD1 call by TCRdb cannot be tested. The CDR3 is 15 amino acids. Germline V gene lookup returns CDR1 SGHTA and CDR2 FQGNSA. CDR3 in amino acids: CASSLLGGNTGELFF.

This chain joins TRBV29-1 and TRBJ1-1; TCRdb outputs TRBD1, but without DNA this stays unchecked. CDR3 length: 13 residues. CDR1 and CDR2 from the germline V gene are SQVTM and ANQGSEA. CDR3 sequence reads: CSVEEIKGTKAFF.

This chain links TRBV15 with TRBJ2-3; the TCRdb call, TRBD1, lacks DNA for checking. The CDR3 loop spans 15 amino acids. Germline CDR1 and CDR2: LNHNV and YYDKDF (reference sequence). CDR3 sequence reads: CATSRRTGWTDTQYF.

The chain is built from TRBV15 and TRBJ2-2; TCRdb outputs TRBD1, but without DNA this stays unchecked. The CDR3 totals 14 residues. Germline lookup yields CDR1 LNHNV and CDR2 YYDKDF (reference sequence). The CDR3 is CATSKQGGTGELFF. The complete variable domain, with remaining parts taken from reference TRBV15 and TRBJ2-2, reads DAMVIQNPRYQVTQFGKPVTLSCSQTLNHNVMYWYQQKSSQAPKLLFHYYDKDFNNEADTPDNFQSRRPNTSFCFLDIRSPGLGDTAMYLCATSKQGGTGELFFGEGSRLTVL.

The V call is TRBV7-2, the J call TRBJ2-2; the D call of TRBD1 rests on TCRdb alone, since no DNA is present to check it. CDR1 and CDR2 (germline): SGHTA, FQGNSA. The CDR3 spans 13 residues. This CDR3 is CASSLETGRELFF.

V is TRBV2 and J is TRBJ2-2; TCRdb designates TRBD2, a call that cannot be tested without DNA. CDR1 is SNHLY, CDR2 FYNNEI, per germline. The CDR3 sequence is 16 residues long. The chain's CDR3 is CASSGEGQRDTGELFF.

CDR3 loop: CASSLPTGSYEQYF. This chain joins TRBV7-2 and TRBJ2-7. This CDR3 spans 14 amino acids. From germline, CDR1 is SGHTA and CDR2 FQGNSA.

V and J are TRBV10-3 and TRBJ2-1. Germline V gives CDR1 ENHRY, CDR2 SYGVKD. The CDR3 consists of 13 residues. CDR3 sequence reads: CAIRRDSYNEQFF.

The J gene is TRBJ1-2, the V gene TRBV10-3. This CDR3 has 14 residues. Germline loops: CDR1 ENHRY, CDR2 SYGVKD. The CDR3 spells CAISESGQVYGYTF.

The rearrangement uses TRBV5-1 and TRBJ1-4; the D gene TCRdb calls, TRBD1, cannot be checked with no DNA. Germline V gene data show CDR1 as SGHRS and CDR2 as YFSETQ. The CDR3 has 13 residues. CDR3 residues: CASSRDSNEKLFF.

The CDR3 protein is CSASRQGLPYEQYF. J is TRBJ2-7 and V is TRBV20-1. The germline V gene has CDR1 DFQATT and CDR2 SNEGSKA (reference sequence). CDR3 length: 14 residues.

V is TRBV12-3 or TRBV12-4 and J is TRBJ1-5; the TCRdb call, TRBD1, lacks DNA for checking. CDR3 length equals 16 residues. CDR3 sequence: CASGTGRGVGNQPQHF.

The rearrangement joins TRBV20-1 to TRBJ2-5; TCRdb indicates TRBD2, and absent DNA this call remains unverified. CDR1 and CDR2 (germline): DFQATT, SNEGSKA (reference sequence). The CDR3 loop spans 12 amino acids. CDR3 sequence reads: CSAPEGQETQYF.

V is TRBV20-1 and J is TRBJ2-1; the D gene TCRdb calls, TRBD1, cannot be checked with no DNA. The length of the CDR3 is 14 residues. In germline, CDR1 is DFQATT, CDR2 SNEGSKA (reference sequence). CDR3: CSALSGGAGNEQFF.

The rearrangement joins TRBV28 to TRBJ1-5; the TCRdb call, TRBD1, lacks DNA for checking. This CDR3 has 14 residues. CDR1 and CDR2 from the germline V gene are MDHEN and SYDVKM. The chain's CDR3 is CASSLWVGDQPQHF.

This chain links TRBV6-1 with TRBJ1-5; as DNA is missing, the TRBD1 call by TCRdb cannot be tested. The CDR3 runs to 15 residues. The germline gives CDR1 MNHNS, CDR2 SASEGT. The CDR3 sequence: CASSRQGEGNQPQHF.

V is TRBV29-1 and J is TRBJ1-1; TCRdb returns TRBD1, unconfirmable since there is no DNA. This CDR3 contains 15 residues. CDR1 is SQVTM, CDR2 ANQGSEA, per germline. CDR3 region: CSVKSGTKWGTEAFF.